Shown below are 32 T cell receptor beta chains from a single sample sequenced in a study of human T cells and chemical hapten exposure. The time point was: patch test 2, 6 weeks after DPC sensitization. Documented treatment: therapeutic diphenylcyclopropenone sensitization with weekly scalp DPC. TCRdb recomputed calls from the RACE reads with MiXCR, one row per CDR3 protein. The sample has some 42,000 distinct CDR3 sequences, around 10% seen once. The material sequenced was whole blood, taken in connection with sensitization to the hapten diphenylcyclopropenone (DPC). Receptor source: a woman between 40 and 55 years old with alopecia areata. Some clones in this sample may be carry-over from other donors' samples.

This clonotype has a count of ten or more. The DNA of the CDR3 is TGTGCCAGCCAATTGGGGACAGAGATTCTTTATGGCTACACCTTC. It yields the protein CASQLGTEILYGYTF. This chain uses TRBV7-9 with TRBJ1-2; 7 bases are a match to TRBD1. CDR3 length equals 15 residues. The V gene's germline CDR1 is SEHNR and CDR2 FQNEAQ (reference sequence). Losses at the gene ends were 8 bases for V and 5 bases for J; bases not matched to a gene: 14.

There are a few counts of this clonotype. The chain couples TRBV18 to TRBJ1-3; 7 bases line up with TRBD1. The CDR3 is 16 residues long. V lost 2 bases and J lost 2; bases outside the gene matches: 6. Germline V gene lookup returns CDR1 KGHSH and CDR2 LQKENI. The chain's CDR3 is CASSPTDRATGNTIYF. The CDR3 coding sequence is TGTGCCAGCTCACCAACCGACAGGGCCACTGGAAACACCATATATTTT.

This clonotype has a count of ten or more. DNA for the CDR3: TGTGCCAGCAGTTATGGAGGGCGGGGGTATGGAGATACGCAGTATTTT. Translated: CASSYGGRGYGDTQYF. J is TRBJ2-3 and V is TRBV6-5, with TRBD2 matching 7 bases. Looked up from germline, CDR1 is MNHEY and CDR2 is SVGAGI. The CDR3 is 16 residues long. V trimming: 3 bases; J trimming: 5 bases; junction bases outside the gene matches: 11.

The gene calls are TRBV28 and TRBJ1-1, with TRBD1 matching over 7 bases. After removal of 6 bases from V and 9 bases from J, the junction contained 7 bases not matched to a gene. Germline lookup yields CDR1 MDHEN and CDR2 SYDVKM. The CDR3 is 12 residues long. The CDR3 loop reads CASRLRQGQAFF. In DNA form, the CDR3 reads TGTGCCAGCAGACTCAGACAGGGACAAGCTTTCTTT.

This clonotype was observed many times. The V gene is TRBV27, the J gene TRBJ2-1, with a weak D call TRBD2 (6 bases). Trimming removed 2 bases from V and 4 bases from J, with 21 bases in between. Germline V lookup: CDR1 MNHEY, CDR2 SMNVEV (reference sequence). The CDR3 has 18 amino acids. CDR3 amino acids: CASSLRWSGLRQYNEQFF. CDR3 coding DNA: TGTGCCAGCAGTTTAAGGTGGTCGGGACTGAGACAATACAATGAGCAGTTCTTC.

The V call is TRBV4-2, the J call TRBJ2-3; 9 nucleotides line up with TRBD2. Germline V gene data show CDR1 as LGHNA and CDR2 as YNFKEQ. This CDR3 is 17 amino acids long. Unmatched junction bases numbered 10, after V lost 3 bases and J lost 3 bases. The CDR3 DNA follows: TGTGCCAGCAGCCAGGAGATTAGCGGGGGTCCAACAGATACGCAGTATTTT. It encodes CASSQEISGGPTDTQYF.

This clonotype appeared many times. The V call is TRBV29-1, the J call TRBJ2-7; D tentatively reads TRBD1 or TRBD2 (6 bases each). Looked up from germline, CDR1 is SQVTM and CDR2 is ANQGSEA. CDR3 size: 13 residues. V dropped 5 bases and J dropped 6 bases, with 17 bases sitting between them. The CDR3 DNA follows: TGCAGCGTTCCCGAGGGGGGCTCTTTCGAGCAGTACTTC. It encodes CSVPEGGSFEQYF.

This clonotype was seen many times. The gene calls are TRBV6-2 or TRBV6-3 and TRBJ2-3; D remains ambiguous. Per the germline V gene, CDR1 is MNHEY and CDR2 is SVGEGT. V gave up 5 bases and J gave up 2 bases, with 8 bases separating them. The CDR3 is made up of 13 amino acids. This CDR3 is CASSRASTDTQYF. Here the CDR3 DNA reads TGTGCCAGCAGTCGCGCGTCCACAGATACGCAGTATTTT.

The chain couples TRBV27 to TRBJ2-5; D ambiguous. Trimming stripped 1 base from V and 1 base from J, with 10 bases between. Germline V CDR1 and CDR2: MNHEY, SMNVEV (reference sequence). CDR3 size: 15 residues. CDR3 region: CASSLYQASQETQYF. CDR3 sequence (DNA): TGTGCCAGCAGTTTATATCAGGCCTCCCAAGAGACCCAGTACTTC.

This clonotype was recorded at least ten times. This chain uses TRBV29-1 with TRBJ2-5; the D gene is possibly TRBD2 (6 bases). Germline V gene lookup returns CDR1 SQVTM and CDR2 ANQGSEA. The CDR3 is 13 residues long. V was trimmed by 3 bases and J by 4 bases, leaving 12 bases between them. CDR3 protein: CSVEERGGETQYF. For the CDR3, the DNA is TGCAGCGTTGAGGAACGGGGAGGAGAGACCCAGTACTTC.

This clonotype was observed many times. The V and J genes are TRBV6-6 and TRBJ1-5; D ambiguous. The ends were cut back, 6 bases at V and 3 bases at J, with 15 bases in the middle. CDR1 and CDR2 from the germline V gene are MNHNY and SVGAGI (reference sequence). There are 15 residues in the CDR3. CDR3 loop: CASSYVAGYNQPQHF. Here the CDR3 DNA reads TGTGCCAGCAGCTACGTGGCGGGGTACAATCAGCCCCAGCATTTT.

In this sample, this clonotype turned up many times. This chain joins TRBV4-3 and TRBJ2-3, with 9 bases matching TRBD2. Germline lookup yields CDR1 LGHNA and CDR2 YSLEER. The V segment lost 0 bases and the J segment 4 bases; nucleotides outside the gene matches: 14. The CDR3 runs to 19 residues. Here the CDR3 reads CASSQETTGAGGGSDTQYF. DNA for the CDR3: TGCGCCAGCAGCCAAGAAACCACCGGAGCGGGGGGTGGGTCAGATACGCAGTATTTT.

This clonotype was seen only a few times. CDR3: CASSLFSTGANVLTF. The CDR3 DNA follows: TGTGCCAGCAGTTTATTCTCGACCGGGGCCAACGTCCTGACTTTC. The chain is built from TRBV28 and TRBJ2-6, with D unresolved. This CDR3 spans 15 amino acids. Germline V lookup: CDR1 MDHEN, CDR2 SYDVKM. Trimming removed 1 base from V and 4 bases from J, with 8 bases in between. Using reference TRBV28 and TRBJ2-6 for the parts outside the CDR3, the full variable domain is DVKVTQSSRYLVKRTGEKVFLECVQDMDHENMFWYRQDPGLGLRLIYFSYDVKMKEKGDIPEGYSVSREKKERFSLILESASTNQTSMYLCASSLFSTGANVLTFGAGSRLTVL.

This clonotype has more than one count but fewer than ten. The rearrangement uses TRBV4-1 and TRBJ1-5; D is ambiguous. V lost 1 base, J lost 3 bases, and 7 bases lay in between. The CDR3 contains 14 residues. In germline, CDR1 is MGHRA, CDR2 YSYEKL. The CDR3 loop reads CASSQVTLNQPQHF. In DNA, the CDR3 is TGCGCCAGCAGCCAAGTTACGCTCAATCAGCCCCAGCATTTT.

V gene TRBV5-4 combines with J gene TRBJ2-4; D might be TRBD1 or TRBD2, each matching 5 bases. This CDR3 is 16 amino acids long. Looked up from germline, CDR1 is SGHNT and CDR2 is YYREEE (reference sequence). V shed 4 bases and J shed 5 bases, with 19 bases lying between them. CDR3 DNA: TGTGCCAGCAGCCCAGGACAAGGGAGTCTCGAAAACATTCAGTACTTC. The encoded protein is CASSPGQGSLENIQYF.

This clonotype was counted a few times. This chain connects TRBV9 to TRBJ2-4; D possibly uses TRBD1 or TRBD2 (5 bases each). The CDR3 totals 14 residues. Germline V gene sequence: CDR1 SGDLS, CDR2 YYNGEE. With 4 bases removed from V and 8 bases from J, the gap between germline ends came to 16 bases. The CDR3 loop is CASSPWDGRDIQYF. CDR3 in DNA: TGTGCCAGCAGCCCGTGGGACGGCCGGGACATTCAGTACTTC.

This clonotype occurred many times. V gene TRBV15 combines with J gene TRBJ1-2; D unresolved. V lost 7 bases and J lost 0, with 12 bases in between. Germline V gives CDR1 LNHNV, CDR2 YYDKDF (reference sequence). The CDR3 is 14 residues long. For the CDR3, the DNA is TGTGCCACCACGGCACAATCCACTAACTATGGCTACACCTTC. Translated, it gives CATTAQSTNYGYTF.

This clonotype was picked up a small number of times. The gene calls are TRBV27 and TRBJ2-2; no firm D call. The CDR3 contains 14 residues. Germline CDR1 is MNHEY and CDR2 is SMNVEV (reference sequence). With 2 bases removed from V and 7 bases from J, the gap between germline ends came to 11 bases. CDR3 in amino acids: CASSLGLGIGELFF. For the CDR3, the DNA is TGTGCCAGCAGTTTAGGGCTGGGAATCGGGGAGCTGTTTTTT.

V and J are TRBV29-1 and TRBJ1-5; 8 nucleotides agree with TRBD1. The germline CDR1 and CDR2 sequences are SQVTM and ANQGSEA. The CDR3 runs to 13 residues. V gave up 5 bases and J gave up 2 bases; unmatched junction bases: 2. The CDR3 loop is CSVLTGGNQPQHF. For the CDR3, the DNA is TGCAGCGTTTTGACAGGGGGCAATCAGCCCCAGCATTTT.

This clonotype appeared many times. This chain connects TRBV14 to TRBJ2-1; 12 nucleotides agree with TRBD2. The V gene's germline CDR1 is SGHDN and CDR2 FVKESK. The V gene end was trimmed by 1 base and the J gene end by 13 bases; junction bases not matched to a gene: 5. The CDR3 is 14 amino acids. The CDR3 DNA is TGTGCCAGCAGCCAAGTCGGACTAGCGGGGTCCCAGTTCTTC. Amino acids: CASSQVGLAGSQFF.

For the CDR3, the DNA is TGCGCCAGCAGCCAAGCCGGCGGATATGGCTACACCTTC. It encodes CASSQAGGYGYTF. V and J are TRBV4-3 and TRBJ1-2; no clear D gene. V was trimmed by 1 base and J by 5 bases, leaving 8 bases between them. The germline V gene encodes CDR1 LGHNA and CDR2 YSLEER. The CDR3 totals 13 residues.

This clonotype was counted many times. The genes are TRBV4-3 and TRBJ1-1; D call uncertain. Trimming took 1 base from V and 3 from J, leaving 9 bases between them. CDR3 length equals 14 residues. Germline lookup yields CDR1 LGHNA and CDR2 YSLEER. CDR3 sequence: CASSQGLDYTEAFF. Here the CDR3 DNA reads TGCGCCAGCAGCCAAGGTTTGGACTACACTGAAGCTTTCTTT.

Ten or more counts support this clonotype. The genes are TRBV5-1 and TRBJ1-2; 11 bases match TRBD1. Germline CDR1 SGHRS, CDR2 YFSETQ. Losses at the gene ends were 0 bases for V and 6 bases for J; bases not matched to a gene: 4. The CDR3 sequence is 15 residues long. In DNA, the CDR3 is TGCGCCAGCAGCTTGGCCGGACAGGGGGCTGATGGCTACACCTTC. Translation gives CASSLAGQGADGYTF.

This clonotype was seen repeatedly, ten times or more. The chain combines TRBV7-2 with TRBJ1-1; D is perhaps TRBD1 (5 bases). Between the trimmed V and J ends, which lost 2 bases and 11 bases, there was a span of 27 bases. Germline lookup yields CDR1 SGHTA and CDR2 FQGNSA. This CDR3 spans 17 amino acids. CDR3 amino acids: CASSLSGMRGTGSSAFF. Written as DNA, the CDR3 is TGTGCCAGCAGCTTAAGCGGGATGAGAGGGACGGGGAGCTCGGCTTTCTTT.

The rearrangement joins TRBV20-1 to TRBJ1-1; D may be TRBD1 (6 bases). Trimming removed 0 bases at V and 4 bases at J, with 12 bases between. The CDR3 contains 14 residues. The V gene's germline CDR1 is DFQATT and CDR2 SNEGSKA (reference sequence). The CDR3: CSARDRGGSTEAFF. DNA of the CDR3: TGCAGTGCTAGAGATAGGGGGGGATCCACTGAAGCTTTCTTT.

The genes are TRBV6-2 or TRBV6-3 and TRBJ2-5; 10 nucleotides line up with TRBD1. This CDR3 contains 16 residues. The trim removed 2 bases at V and 5 bases at J, leaving 8 bases unmatched. Germline CDR1 and CDR2: MNHEY and SVGEGT. CDR3 region: CASSYETGGAEETQYF. In DNA, the CDR3 is TGTGCCAGCAGTTACGAGACAGGGGGCGCGGAGGAGACCCAGTACTTC.

This clonotype was seen at least ten times. This chain links TRBV2 with TRBJ1-3; 7 bases are shared with TRBD1. This CDR3 comprises 15 residues. The V segment lost 8 bases and the J segment 0 bases; nucleotides outside the gene matches: 7. Germline V lookup: CDR1 SNHLY, CDR2 FYNNEI. CDR3 nucleotide sequence: TGTGCCAGCCAGGACAGGACCAGCTCTGGAAACACCATATATTTT. Its protein product is CASQDRTSSGNTIYF.

In this sample, this clonotype turned up a few times. J is TRBJ1-1 and V is TRBV5-1; D is uncertain. The CDR3 spans 13 residues. Trimming took 4 bases from V and 1 from J, leaving 8 bases between them. Germline CDR1 is SGHRS and CDR2 is YFSETQ. The CDR3: CASSMDPNTEAFF. CDR3 DNA sequence: TGCGCCAGCAGCATGGACCCGAACACTGAAGCTTTCTTT.

The sample holds many counts of this clonotype. The chain couples TRBV12-3 or TRBV12-4 to TRBJ1-5; 7 positions agree with TRBD1. The CDR3 runs 15 residues. Losses at the gene ends were 2 bases for V and 4 bases for J; bases not matched to a gene: 5. Written as DNA, the CDR3 is TGTGCCAGCAGTTTAAGGGGGCAGGTGAATCAGCCCCAGCATTTT. This translates into CASSLRGQVNQPQHF.

This clonotype was seen ten or more times. The gene calls are TRBV12-3 or TRBV12-4 and TRBJ2-7; the match to TRBD1 covers 8 bases. This CDR3 is built from 14 residues. Trimming at V came to 2 bases and at J to 4 bases, leaving 4 bases not matched to a gene. CDR3 sequence: CASSLHQGAYEQYF. As DNA, the CDR3 is TGTGCCAGCAGTTTACACCAGGGGGCTTACGAGCAGTACTTC.

This clonotype was recorded a few times. The V and J genes are TRBV29-1 and TRBJ1-5; 7 bases match TRBD1. The V gene's germline CDR1 is SQVTM and CDR2 ANQGSEA. The CDR3 has 13 residues. The V and J ends lost 6 bases and 3 bases, in that order; junction bases with no gene match: 5. The CDR3 nucleotides read TGCAGCGTGGCAGGGGGGTTCAATCAGCCCCAGCATTTT. Translation gives CSVAGGFNQPQHF.

There are many counts of this clonotype. The chain links TRBV6-2 or TRBV6-3 to TRBJ2-7; either TRBD1 or TRBD2 may supply D (5 bases each). V shed 5 bases and J shed 1 base, with 12 bases lying between them. Germline loops: CDR1 MNHEY, CDR2 SVGEGT. The CDR3 consists of 14 residues. CDR3 loop: CASSKGTESYEQYF. The CDR3 coding sequence is TGTGCCAGCAGTAAAGGGACCGAGTCCTACGAGCAGTACTTC.